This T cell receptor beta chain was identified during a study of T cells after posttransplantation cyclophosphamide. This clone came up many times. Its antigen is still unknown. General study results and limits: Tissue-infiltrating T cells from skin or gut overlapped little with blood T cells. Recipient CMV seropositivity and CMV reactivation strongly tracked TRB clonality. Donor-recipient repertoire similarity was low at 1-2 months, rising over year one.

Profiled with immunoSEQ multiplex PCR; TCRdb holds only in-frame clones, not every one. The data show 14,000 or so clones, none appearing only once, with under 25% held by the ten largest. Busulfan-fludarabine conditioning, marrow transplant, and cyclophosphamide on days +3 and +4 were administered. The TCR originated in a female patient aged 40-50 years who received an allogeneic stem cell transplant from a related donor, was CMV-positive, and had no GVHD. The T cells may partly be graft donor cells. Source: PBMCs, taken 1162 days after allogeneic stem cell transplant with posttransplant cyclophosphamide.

The CDR3 spells CASSSGTSGGMSTGELFF. The CDR3 DNA sequence: TGTGCCAGCAGCTCGGGGACTAGCGGGGGGATGAGCACCGGGGAGCTGTTTTTT. J is TRBJ2-2 and V is TRBV7-3; 15 bases are shared with TRBD2. The junction had 7 bases not matched to a gene; V was cut back by 4 bases and J by 4 bases. The germline gives CDR1 SGHTA, CDR2 FQGTGA. This CDR3 region has 18 residues.